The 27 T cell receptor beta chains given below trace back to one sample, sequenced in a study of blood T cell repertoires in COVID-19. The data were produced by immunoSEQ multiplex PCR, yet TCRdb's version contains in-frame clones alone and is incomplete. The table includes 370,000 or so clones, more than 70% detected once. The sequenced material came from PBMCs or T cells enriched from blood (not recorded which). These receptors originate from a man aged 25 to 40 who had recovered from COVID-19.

The CDR3 loop reads CASSQVGRSSYEQYF. For the CDR3, the DNA is TGCGCCAGCAGCCAAGTAGGAAGGAGCTCCTACGAGCAGTACTTC. The rearrangement links TRBV4-1 to TRBJ2-7; D gene uncertain. The germline V gene encodes CDR1 MGHRA and CDR2 YSYEKL. Trimming left V 1 base short and J 0 bases short, with 10 bases between. This CDR3 spans 15 amino acids.

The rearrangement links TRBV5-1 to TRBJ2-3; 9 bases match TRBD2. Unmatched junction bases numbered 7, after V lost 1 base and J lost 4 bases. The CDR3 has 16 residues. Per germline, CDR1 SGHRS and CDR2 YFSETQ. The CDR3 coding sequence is TGCGCCAGCAGCTTGACGAAGCGGGGGGACGCAGATACGCAGTATTTT. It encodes CASSLTKRGDADTQYF.

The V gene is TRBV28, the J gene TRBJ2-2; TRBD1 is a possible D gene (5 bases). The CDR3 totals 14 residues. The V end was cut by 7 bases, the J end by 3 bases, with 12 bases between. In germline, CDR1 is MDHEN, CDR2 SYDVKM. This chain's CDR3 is CASKSGQDTGELFF. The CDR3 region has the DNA TGTGCCAGCAAATCCGGACAAGACACCGGGGAGCTGTTTTTT.

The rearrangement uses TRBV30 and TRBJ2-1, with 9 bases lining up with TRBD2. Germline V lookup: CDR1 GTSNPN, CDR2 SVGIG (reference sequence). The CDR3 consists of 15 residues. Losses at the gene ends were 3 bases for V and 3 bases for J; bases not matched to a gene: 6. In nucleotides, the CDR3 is TGTGCCTGGAGAACCAGCGGGGGGAACTACAATGAGCAGTTCTTC. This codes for CAWRTSGGNYNEQFF.

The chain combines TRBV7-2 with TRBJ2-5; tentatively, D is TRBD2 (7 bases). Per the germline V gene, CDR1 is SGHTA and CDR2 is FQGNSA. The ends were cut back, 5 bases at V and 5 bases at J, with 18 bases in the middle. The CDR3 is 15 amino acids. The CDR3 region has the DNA TGTGCCAGCAGCCCACGAGGGGGGGTGTCCGAGACCCAGTACTTC. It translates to CASSPRGGVSETQYF.

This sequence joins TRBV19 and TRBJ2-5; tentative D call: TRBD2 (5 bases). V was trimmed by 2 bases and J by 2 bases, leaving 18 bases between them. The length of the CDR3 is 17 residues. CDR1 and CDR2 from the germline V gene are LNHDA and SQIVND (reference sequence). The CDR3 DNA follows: TGTGCCAGTAGTATAATCCGGGCTGGAGGTCGGCAAGAGACCCAGTACTTC. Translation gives CASSIIRAGGRQETQYF.

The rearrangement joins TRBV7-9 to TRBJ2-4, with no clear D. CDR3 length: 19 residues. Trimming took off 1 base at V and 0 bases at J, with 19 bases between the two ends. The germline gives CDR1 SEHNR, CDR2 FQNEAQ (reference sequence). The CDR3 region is CASSLELRSALAAKNIQYF. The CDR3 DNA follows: TGTGCCAGCAGCTTAGAACTACGGTCAGCCCTGGCAGCCAAAAACATTCAGTACTTC.

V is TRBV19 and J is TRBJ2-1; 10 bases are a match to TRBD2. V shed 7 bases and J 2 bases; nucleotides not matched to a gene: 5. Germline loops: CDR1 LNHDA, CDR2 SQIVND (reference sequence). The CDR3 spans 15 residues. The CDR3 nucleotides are TGTGCCAGTAAAACTAGCGGGGCAACCTACAATGAGCAGTTCTTC. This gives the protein CASKTSGATYNEQFF.

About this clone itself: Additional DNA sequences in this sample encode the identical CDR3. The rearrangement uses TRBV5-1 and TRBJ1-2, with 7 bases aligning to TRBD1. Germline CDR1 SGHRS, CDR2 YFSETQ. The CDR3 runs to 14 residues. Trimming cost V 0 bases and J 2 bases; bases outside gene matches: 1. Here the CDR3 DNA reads TGCGCCAGCAGCTTGGAGACAGGGAACTATGGCTACACCTTC. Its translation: CASSLETGNYGYTF.

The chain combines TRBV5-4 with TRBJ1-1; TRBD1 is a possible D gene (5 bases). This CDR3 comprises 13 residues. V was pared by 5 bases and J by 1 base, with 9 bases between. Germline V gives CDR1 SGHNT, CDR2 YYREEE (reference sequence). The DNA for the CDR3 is TGTGCCAGCAGTTCAGGGTGGAACACTGAAGCTTTCTTT. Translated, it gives CASSSGWNTEAFF. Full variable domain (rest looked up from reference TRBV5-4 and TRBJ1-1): ETGVTQSPTHLIKTRGQQVTLRCSSQSGHNTVSWYQQALGQGPQFIFQYYREEENGRGNFPPRFSGLQFPNYSSELNVNALELDDSALYLCASSSGWNTEAFFGQGTRLTVV.

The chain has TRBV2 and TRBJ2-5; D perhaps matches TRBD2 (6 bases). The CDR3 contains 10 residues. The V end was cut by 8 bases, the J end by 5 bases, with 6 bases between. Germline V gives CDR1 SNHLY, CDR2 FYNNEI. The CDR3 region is CASGRETQYF. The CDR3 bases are TGTGCCAGCGGGAGGGAGACCCAGTACTTC. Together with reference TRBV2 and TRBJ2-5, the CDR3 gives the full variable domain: EPEVTQTPSHQVTQMGQEVILRCVPISNHLYFYWYRQILGQKVEFLVSFYNNEISEKSEIFDDQFSVERPDGSNFTLKIRSTKLEDSAMYFCASGRETQYFGPGTRLLVL.

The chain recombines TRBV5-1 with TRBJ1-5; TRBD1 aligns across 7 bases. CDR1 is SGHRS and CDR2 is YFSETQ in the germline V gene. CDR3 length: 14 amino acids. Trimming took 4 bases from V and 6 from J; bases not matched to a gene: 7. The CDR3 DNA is TGCGCCAGCAGCCTAGGACAGGACGGTCAGCCCCAGCATTTT. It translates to CASSLGQDGQPQHF.

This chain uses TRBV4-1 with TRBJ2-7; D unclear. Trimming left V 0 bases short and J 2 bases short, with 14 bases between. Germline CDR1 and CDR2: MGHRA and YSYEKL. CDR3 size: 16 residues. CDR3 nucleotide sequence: TGCGCCAGCAGCCAAGATCCCGTAGGCGACACCTACGAGCAGTACTTC. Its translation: CASSQDPVGDTYEQYF.

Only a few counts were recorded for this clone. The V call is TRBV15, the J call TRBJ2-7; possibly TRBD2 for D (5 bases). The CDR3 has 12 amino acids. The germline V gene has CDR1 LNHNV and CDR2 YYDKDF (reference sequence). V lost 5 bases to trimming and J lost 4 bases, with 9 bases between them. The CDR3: CATSGGGYEQYF. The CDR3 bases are TGTGCCACCAGCGGAGGCGGTTACGAGCAGTACTTC. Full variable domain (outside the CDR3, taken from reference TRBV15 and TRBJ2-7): DAMVIQNPRYQVTQFGKPVTLSCSQTLNHNVMYWYQQKSSQAPKLLFHYYDKDFNNEADTPDNFQSRRPNTSFCFLDIRSPGLGDTAMYLCATSGGGYEQYFGPGTRLTVT.

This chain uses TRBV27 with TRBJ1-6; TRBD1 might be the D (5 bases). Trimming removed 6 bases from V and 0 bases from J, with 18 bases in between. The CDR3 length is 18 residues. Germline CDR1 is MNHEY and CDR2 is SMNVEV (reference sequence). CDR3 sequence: CASRGLDILSSYNSPLHF. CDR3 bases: TGTGCCAGCAGAGGTCTGGACATTCTATCCTCCTATAATTCACCCCTCCACTTT.

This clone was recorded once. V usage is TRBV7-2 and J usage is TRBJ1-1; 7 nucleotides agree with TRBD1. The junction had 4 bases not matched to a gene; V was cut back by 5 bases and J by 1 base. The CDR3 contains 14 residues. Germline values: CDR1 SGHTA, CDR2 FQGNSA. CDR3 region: CASSPGQRNTEAFF. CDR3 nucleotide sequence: TGTGCCAGCAGCCCGGGACAGCGGAACACTGAAGCTTTCTTT. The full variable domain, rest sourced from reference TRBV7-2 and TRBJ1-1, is GAGVSQSPSNKVTEKGKDVELRCDPISGHTALYWYRQSLGQGLEFLIYFQGNSAPDKSGLPSDRFSAERTGGSVSTLTIQRTQQEDSAVYLCASSPGQRNTEAFFGQGTRLTVV.

This chain's CDR3 is CSVGTPGNSPLHF. CDR3 sequence (DNA): TGCAGCGTCGGGACACCGGGAAATTCACCCCTCCACTTT. The chain links TRBV29-1 to TRBJ1-6; tentative D call: TRBD1 (6 bases). The ends were cut back, 6 bases at V and 7 bases at J, with 13 bases in the middle. Germline-derived CDR1 and CDR2 are SQVTM and ANQGSEA. The CDR3 length is 13 residues.

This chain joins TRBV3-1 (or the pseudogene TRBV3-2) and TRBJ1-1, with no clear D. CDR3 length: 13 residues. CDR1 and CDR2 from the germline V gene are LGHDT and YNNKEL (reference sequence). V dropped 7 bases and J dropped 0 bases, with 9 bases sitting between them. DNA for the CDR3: TGTGCCAGCAAAAGAGGATTGAACACTGAAGCTTTCTTT. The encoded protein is CASKRGLNTEAFF.

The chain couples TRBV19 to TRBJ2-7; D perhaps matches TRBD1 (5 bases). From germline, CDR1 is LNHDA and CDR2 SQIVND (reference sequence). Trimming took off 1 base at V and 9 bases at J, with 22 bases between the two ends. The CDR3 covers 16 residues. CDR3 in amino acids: CASSIGEGAPTMVQYF. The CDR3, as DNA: TGTGCCAGTAGTATAGGGGAAGGGGCACCAACCATGGTGCAGTACTTC. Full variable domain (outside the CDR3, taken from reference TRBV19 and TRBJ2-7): DGGITQSPKYLFRKEGQNVTLSCEQNLNHDAMYWYRQDPGQGLRLIYYSQIVNDFQKGDIAEGYSVSREKKESFPLTVTSAQKNPTAFYLCASSIGEGAPTMVQYFGPGTRLTVT.

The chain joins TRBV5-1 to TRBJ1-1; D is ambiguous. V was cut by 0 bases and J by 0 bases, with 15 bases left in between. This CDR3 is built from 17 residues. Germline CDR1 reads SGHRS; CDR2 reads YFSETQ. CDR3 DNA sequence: TGCGCCAGCAGCTTGGACGGTCGTCCTTCGCTGAACACTGAAGCTTTCTTT. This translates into CASSLDGRPSLNTEAFF.

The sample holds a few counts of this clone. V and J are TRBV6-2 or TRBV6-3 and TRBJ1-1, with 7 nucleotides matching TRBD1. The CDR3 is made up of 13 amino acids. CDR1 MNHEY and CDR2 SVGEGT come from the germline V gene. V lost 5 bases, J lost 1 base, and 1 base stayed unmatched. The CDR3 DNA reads TGTGCCAGCAGTAACAGGGGGAACACTGAAGCTTTCTTT. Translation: CASSNRGNTEAFF.

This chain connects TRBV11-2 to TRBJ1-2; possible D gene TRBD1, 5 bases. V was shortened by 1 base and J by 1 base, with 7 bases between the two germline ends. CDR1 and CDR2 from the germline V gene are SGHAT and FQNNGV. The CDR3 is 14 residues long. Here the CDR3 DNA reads TGTGCCAGCAGCTTAGGGGGCGTTAACTATGGCTACACCTTC. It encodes CASSLGGVNYGYTF.

In DNA form, the CDR3 reads TGTGCCAGCAGCGTCCGGCCGGGACTAGCGGGGGCGGGGGAGACCCAGTACTTC. Protein product: CASSVRPGLAGAGETQYF. The chain combines TRBV7-2 with TRBJ2-5, with 14 positions matching TRBD2. Trimming removed 5 bases from V and 5 bases from J; junction bases left unmatched: 13. Germline loops: CDR1 SGHTA, CDR2 FQGNSA. The CDR3 has 18 residues.

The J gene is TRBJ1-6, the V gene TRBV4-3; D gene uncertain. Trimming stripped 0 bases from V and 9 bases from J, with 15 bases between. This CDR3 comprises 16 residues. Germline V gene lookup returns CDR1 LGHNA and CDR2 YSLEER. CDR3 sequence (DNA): TGCGCCAGCAGCCAAGATCGGAGCCCCATGGGTTCACCCCTCCACTTT. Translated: CASSQDRSPMGSPLHF.

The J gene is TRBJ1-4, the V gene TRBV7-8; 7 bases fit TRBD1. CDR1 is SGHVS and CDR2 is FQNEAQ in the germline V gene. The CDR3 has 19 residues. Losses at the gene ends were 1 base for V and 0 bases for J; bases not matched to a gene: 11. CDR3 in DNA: TGTGCCAGCAGCTTAGTGACAGGGAAGGATACTGCAACTAATGAAAAACTGTTTTTT. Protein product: CASSLVTGKDTATNEKLFF.

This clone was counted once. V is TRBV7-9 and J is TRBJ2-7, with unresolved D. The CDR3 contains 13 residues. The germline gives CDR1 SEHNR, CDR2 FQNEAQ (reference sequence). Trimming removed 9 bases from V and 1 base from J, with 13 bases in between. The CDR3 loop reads CARLRGVSYEQYF. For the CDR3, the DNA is TGTGCCAGGCTTCGAGGCGTGTCCTACGAGCAGTACTTC.

The DNA for the CDR3 is TGTGCCAGCAGACTCCGGGACATCACCTACAATGAGCAGTTCTTC. Its protein is CASRLRDITYNEQFF. The chain has TRBV6-5 and TRBJ2-1, with D perhaps TRBD1 (6 bases). The CDR3 is 15 residues long. With 6 bases removed from V and 2 bases from J, the gap between germline ends came to 14 bases. Germline V gene sequence: CDR1 MNHEY, CDR2 SVGAGI.